The 18 T cell receptor beta chains presented below share a single source sample, sequenced in a study of shared clonotypes between healthy human individuals. This table comes from immunoSEQ multiplex PCR, and its TCRdb copy is limited to in-frame clones, with some not included. This sample has roughly 220,000 clones; approximately 65% occur once, and the top ten carry approximately 12%. Sequencing used memory CD4+ T cells sorted from blood. Described subset: CD45RA-negative fraction. These receptors were collected from a man aged 25-45 years in good health.

The chain employs TRBV27 and TRBJ2-7, with 8 nucleotides matching TRBD1. J gave up 7 bases and V 7 bases, and 3 bases lay outside the gene matches. In germline, CDR1 is MNHEY, CDR2 SMNVEV (reference sequence). The CDR3 extends over 11 amino acids. For the CDR3, the DNA is TGTGCCAGCACCGACAGGGGAGAGCAGTACTTC. Translation: CASTDRGEQYF.

This clone was seen more than once but under ten times. The V gene is TRBV7-6, the J gene TRBJ1-1; 8 nucleotides agree with TRBD1. The length of the CDR3 is 14 residues. Germline V gene data show CDR1 as SGHVS and CDR2 as FNYEAQ. After removal of 5 bases from V and 3 bases from J, the junction contained 5 bases not matched to a gene. The CDR3 here is CASSPQQGDTEAFF. The CDR3 region has the DNA TGTGCCAGCAGCCCACAACAGGGGGACACTGAAGCTTTCTTT. The whole variable domain, remainder taken from reference TRBV7-6 and TRBJ1-1, is GAGVSQSPRYKVTKRGQDVALRCDPISGHVSLYWYRQALGQGPEFLTYFNYEAQQDKSGLPNDRFSAERPEGSISTLTIQRTEQRDSAMYRCASSPQQGDTEAFFGQGTRLTVV.

This clone was detected a few times. The chain employs TRBV5-4 and TRBJ2-1; unclear D gene. This CDR3 is built from 14 residues. Looked up from germline, CDR1 is SGHNT and CDR2 is YYREEE (reference sequence). V dropped 4 bases and J dropped 8 bases, with 16 bases sitting between them. The CDR3 here is CASSPGLGLDEQFF. CDR3 coding DNA: TGTGCCAGCAGCCCCGGCCTGGGTCTCGATGAGCAGTTCTTC.

The rearrangement links TRBV28 to TRBJ2-1, with D tentatively TRBD2 (6 bases). The germline V gene has CDR1 MDHEN and CDR2 SYDVKM. This CDR3 has 15 residues. Trimming shortened V by 5 bases and J by 6 bases, and 17 bases separated the two germline ends. The CDR3 region has the DNA TGTGCCAGCAGTCAGACTAGATCGGTTCCCAATGAGCAGTTCTTC. The encoded protein is CASSQTRSVPNEQFF.

The rearrangement uses TRBV14 and TRBJ2-7; no definite D call. Germline V gene lookup returns CDR1 SGHDN and CDR2 FVKESK. Trimming removed 2 bases at V and 1 base at J, with 9 bases between. CDR3 size: 14 residues. CDR3 amino acids: CASSQSAVSYEQYF. The CDR3 DNA sequence: TGTGCCAGCAGCCAATCAGCAGTATCCTACGAGCAGTACTTC.

This rearrangement joins TRBV4-1 to TRBJ2-7; 7 bases agree with TRBD2. Germline V gene sequence: CDR1 MGHRA, CDR2 YSYEKL. The CDR3 is 15 amino acids. Unmatched junction bases numbered 6, after V lost 0 bases and J lost 4 bases. The CDR3: CASSQDTGGLYEQYF. As DNA, the CDR3 is TGCGCCAGCAGCCAAGATACCGGGGGGTTATACGAGCAGTACTTC.

The chain employs TRBV28 and TRBJ2-1; D is undetermined. The CDR3 loop spans 14 amino acids. The V end was cut by 3 bases, the J end by 0 bases, with 6 bases between. Per germline, CDR1 MDHEN and CDR2 SYDVKM. CDR3 in amino acids: CASSFYSSYNEQFF. The DNA of the CDR3 is TGTGCCAGCAGTTTTTACAGCTCCTACAATGAGCAGTTCTTC.

This clone was picked up a small number of times. The J gene is TRBJ2-5, the V gene TRBV5-1, with 8 bases matching TRBD1. V trimming: 1 base; J trimming: 2 bases; junction bases outside the gene matches: 7. CDR1 SGHRS and CDR2 YFSETQ come from the germline V gene. The CDR3 runs to 16 residues. This CDR3 is CASSLMSRGRQETQYF. In DNA, the CDR3 is TGCGCCAGCAGCTTGATGTCCAGGGGGCGTCAAGAGACCCAGTACTTC. Drawing the rest from reference TRBV5-1 and TRBJ2-5, the complete variable domain is KAGVTQTPRYLIKTRGQQVTLSCSPISGHRSVSWYQQTPGQGLQFLFEYFSETQRNKGNFPGRFSGRQFSNSRSEMNVSTLELGDSALYLCASSLMSRGRQETQYFGPGTRLLVL.

This clone was seen more than once but under ten times. The chain couples TRBV7-2 to TRBJ2-1; D is possibly TRBD2 (6 bases). The V gene's germline CDR1 is SGHTA and CDR2 FQGNSA. V lost 3 bases to trimming and J lost 10 bases, with 13 bases between them. The CDR3 contains 13 residues. CDR3 in amino acids: CASSFNPGAEQFF. CDR3 DNA: TGTGCCAGCAGCTTTAACCCGGGAGCGGAGCAGTTCTTC.

The J gene is TRBJ2-1, the V gene TRBV5-1; D is perhaps TRBD1 or TRBD2 (5 bases each). In germline, CDR1 is SGHRS, CDR2 YFSETQ. There are 15 residues in the CDR3. The ends were cut back, 4 bases at V and 5 bases at J, with 16 bases in the middle. CDR3 DNA: TGCGCCAGCAGCCCCTACAGGACTGAACACAATGAGCAGTTCTTC. It encodes CASSPYRTEHNEQFF. Full variable domain (rest looked up from reference TRBV5-1 and TRBJ2-1): KAGVTQTPRYLIKTRGQQVTLSCSPISGHRSVSWYQQTPGQGLQFLFEYFSETQRNKGNFPGRFSGRQFSNSRSEMNVSTLELGDSALYLCASSPYRTEHNEQFFGPGTRLTVL.

This clone occurred many times. The rearrangement joins TRBV2 to TRBJ2-1; D is unresolved. V was cut by 1 base and J by 9 bases, with 13 bases left in between. Germline V lookup: CDR1 SNHLY, CDR2 FYNNEI. The CDR3 is 14 residues long. The CDR3 reads CASSEESVVGEQFF. The DNA of the CDR3 is TGTGCCAGCAGTGAAGAGTCCGTTGTGGGTGAGCAGTTCTTC.

The chain has TRBV7-2 and TRBJ1-5, with 8 positions matching TRBD1. The CDR3 loop spans 17 amino acids. After removal of 3 bases from V and 3 bases from J, the junction contained 10 bases not matched to a gene. Germline V gene data show CDR1 as SGHTA and CDR2 as FQGNSA. CDR3 amino acids: CASSFAPGGGDNQPQHF. The CDR3 region has the DNA TGTGCCAGCAGCTTCGCCCCAGGGGGCGGTGACAATCAGCCCCAGCATTTT.

CDR3 residues: CASSFRDRPSRGVGKADTQYF. The CDR3 nucleotides are TGCGCCAGCAGCTTCCGGGACAGGCCATCCCGGGGAGTCGGGAAGGCAGATACGCAGTATTTT. The chain uses TRBV5-1 and TRBJ2-3; 8 positions match TRBD1. CDR1 is SGHRS and CDR2 is YFSETQ in the germline V gene. The ends lost 2 bases at V and 4 bases at J; junction bases unmatched: 24. This CDR3 is 21 amino acids long.

The V gene is TRBV9, the J gene TRBJ2-3, with 14 bases fitting TRBD2. The CDR3 contains 17 residues. V gave up 3 bases and J gave up 8 bases; unmatched junction bases: 11. The V gene's germline CDR1 is SGDLS and CDR2 YYNGEE. The DNA of the CDR3 is TGTGCCAGCAGCGCTCGGGTCAGGACTAGCGGGAGGAGTACGCAGTATTTT. This encodes CASSARVRTSGRSTQYF.

V gene TRBV6-1 combines with J gene TRBJ1-4; D gene uncertain. The CDR3 totals 13 residues. V shed 5 bases and J shed 8 bases, with 12 bases lying between them. Germline-derived CDR1 and CDR2 are MNHNS and SASEGT. The CDR3 sequence is CASSIGLREKLFF. The DNA for the CDR3 is TGTGCCAGCAGTATAGGGTTGCGGGAAAAACTGTTTTTT.

This rearrangement joins TRBV27 to TRBJ1-3; D is perhaps TRBD1 (5 bases). V was clipped by 5 bases and J by 0 bases, with 11 bases between them. The germline gives CDR1 MNHEY, CDR2 SMNVEV (reference sequence). The CDR3 extends over 15 amino acids. As DNA, the CDR3 is TGTGCCAGCAGTCCCCGGGGGGGCTCTGGAAACACCATATATTTT. It is translated as CASSPRGGSGNTIYF.

The chain couples TRBV6-4 to TRBJ2-3; D is perhaps TRBD1 (5 bases). This CDR3 has 13 amino acids. Deletions cut 2 bases from V and 8 bases from J, with 11 bases between. The germline V gene has CDR1 MRHNA and CDR2 SNTAGT. The CDR3 spells CASSDDSQGTQYF. The CDR3 nucleotides are TGTGCCAGCAGTGACGATTCCCAGGGTACGCAGTATTTT.

This chain's CDR3 is CASSELAGGHEQYF. CDR3 nucleotides: TGTGCCAGCAGTGAACTAGCGGGAGGGCACGAGCAGTACTTC. The chain employs TRBV6-4 and TRBJ2-7; 13 nucleotides match TRBD2. The CDR3 runs to 14 residues. V lost 3 bases, J lost 5 bases, and 1 base stayed unmatched. CDR1 and CDR2 (germline): MRHNA, SNTAGT.